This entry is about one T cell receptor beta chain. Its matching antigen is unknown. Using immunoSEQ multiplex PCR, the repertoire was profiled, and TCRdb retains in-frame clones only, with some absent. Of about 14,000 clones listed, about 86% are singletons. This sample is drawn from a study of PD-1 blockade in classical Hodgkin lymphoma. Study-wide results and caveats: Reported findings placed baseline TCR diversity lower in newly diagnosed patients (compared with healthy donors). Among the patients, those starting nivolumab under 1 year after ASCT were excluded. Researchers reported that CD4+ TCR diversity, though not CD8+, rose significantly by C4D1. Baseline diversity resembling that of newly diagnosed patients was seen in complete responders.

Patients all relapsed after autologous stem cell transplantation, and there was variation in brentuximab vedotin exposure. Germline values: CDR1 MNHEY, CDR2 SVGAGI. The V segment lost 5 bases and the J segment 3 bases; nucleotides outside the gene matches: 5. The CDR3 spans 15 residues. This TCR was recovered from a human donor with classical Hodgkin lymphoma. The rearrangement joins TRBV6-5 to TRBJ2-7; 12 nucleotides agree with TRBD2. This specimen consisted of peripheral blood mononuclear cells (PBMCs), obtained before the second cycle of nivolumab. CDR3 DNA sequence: TGTGCCAGCAGTGGGAGACTAGCGGGGGACTACGAGCAGTACTTC. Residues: CASSGRLAGDYEQYF.